Listed below are T cell receptor beta chains from one sample, sequenced in a study of cytomegalovirus exposure and HLA in healthy donors. TCRdb's table, derived via immunoSEQ multiplex PCR, lists solely in-frame clones and lacks some. Of roughly 290,000 clones in the sample, around 80% were seen once. Sample: PBMCs. The receptors originated from a girl aged 2-10 years in good health and CMV-seronegative. Each CDR3 is given with its conserved first and last residue. D genes are given only for firm matches. The size of a clone is reported for some rows only, either as once, few or many, or as a class for expanded clones.

>TRBJ2-7|TRBD2|TRBV5-1|.
TGCGCCAGCAGCTTGGGGACTAGCGGGATTTCCCGGGGGGCTGAGCAGTACTTC
CASSLGTSGISRGAEQYF
>TRBJ2-1|TRBD2|TRBV2|few
TGTGCCAGCAGTGAACTTTGGACTAGCGGGAGAGAAGAGCAGTTCTTC
CASSELWTSGREEQFF
>TRBJ1-6|TRBD1|TRBV27|.
TGTGCCAGCAGTTTAATTCACAGGGGCCACGATAATTCACCCCTCCACTTT
CASSLIHRGHDNSPLHF
>TRBJ2-3|TRBD1|TRBV4-1|.
TGCGCCAGCAGCCAGGACAGGGGGTTCACAGATACGCAGTATTTT
CASSQDRGFTDTQYF
>TRBJ1-4|TRBD1|TRBV10-3|.
TGTGCCATCAGTGACACAGGGGGCGTTGAAAAACTGTTTTTT
CAISDTGGVEKLFF
>TRBJ2-7|TRBD2|TRBV7-9|.
TGTTCCAGCAGCTTAGGATTAGCGGGGAGCTCCTACGAGCAGTACTTC
CSSSLGLAGSSYEQYF
>TRBJ2-5|TRBD2|TRBV4-2|.
TGTGCCAGCAGCTCTATAGCGGGGGCCTACGCAGAGACCCAGTACTTC
CASSSIAGAYAETQYF
>TRBJ1-6|TRBD1|TRBV11-1|.
TGTGCCAGCAGCTTAGGACAGGGGGAATATAACTCACCCCTCCACTTT
CASSLGQGEYNSPLHF
>TRBJ1-1|.|TRBV18|.
TGTGCCAGCTCCACGGACGGACAGAACACTGAAGCTTTCTTT
CASSTDGQNTEAFF
>TRBJ2-3|.|TRBV5-1|.
TGCGCCAGCAGCTTGGAAGCGGCTAGCGCAGATACGCAGTATTTT
CASSLEAASADTQYF
>TRBJ2-1|TRBD2|TRBV7-9|.
TGTGCCAGCAGCTTAGTGGGACTAGCCTACAATGAGCAGTTCTTC
CASSLVGLAYNEQFF
>TRBJ2-7|.|TRBV28|.
TGTGCCAGCAGACCAAGGGAGCGGAGCTCCTACGAGCAGTACTTC
CASRPRERSSYEQYF
>TRBJ2-1|.|TRBV7-3|.
TGTGCCAGCACCCTAGGGACTGCACCCTACAATGAGCAGTTCTTC
CASTLGTAPYNEQFF
>TRBJ1-2|TRBD1|TRBV6-1|.
TGTGCCACCCAGACAGGGGGAAATAACTATGGCTACACCTTC
CATQTGGNNYGYTF
>TRBJ2-3|TRBD2|TRBV7-3|once
TGTGCCAGCAGCCCGTTTAGCGGGAGTGCCGATACGCAGTATTTT
CASSPFSGSADTQYF
>TRBJ2-7|TRBD2|TRBV4-2|.
TGTGCCAGCAGCCGGACTAGCGGGGTTGGGCTAGGGGCCTACGAGCAGTACTTC
CASSRTSGVGLGAYEQYF
>TRBJ2-1|.|TRBV6-5|once
TGTGCCAGCAGTTACTCGGGCAATTCTGGGAATGAGCAGTTCTTC
CASSYSGNSGNEQFF
>TRBJ1-2|.|TRBV5-4|once
TGTGCCAGCAGCTCTCGCGGGGGAAACTATGGCTACACCTTC
CASSSRGGNYGYTF
>TRBJ1-5|TRBD1|TRBV10-1|.
TGCGCCAGCACCGGCAGGGGGGCGGATCAGCCCCAGCATTTT
CASTGRGADQPQHF
>TRBJ1-6|.|TRBV9|.
TGTGCCAGCAGCGTAGGTGGGGGGTCGCCACAAACACCCCTCCACTTT
CASSVGGGSPQTPLHF
>TRBJ2-7|.|TRBV5-1|few
TGCGCCAGCAGCTTGGGTCCGGACAGTACCTACGAGCAGTACTTC
CASSLGPDSTYEQYF
>TRBJ2-5|.|TRBV30|.
TGTGCCTGGAGTGTATCAGGTCAAGAGACCCAGTACTTC
CAWSVSGQETQYF
>TRBJ1-2|TRBD1|TRBV5-4|.
TGTGCCAGCAGCTTGGCCTTCGGACAGGGCGGTGACTATGGCTACACCTTC
CASSLAFGQGGDYGYTF
>TRBJ2-7|.|TRBV6-5|.
TGTGCCAGCAGTTACTCGGGAGGTAGCTCCTACGAGCAGTACTTC
CASSYSGGSSYEQYF
>TRBJ2-1|.|TRBV4-1|.
TGCGCCAGCAGCCAGGACAGTCCGAGTTACAATGAGCAGTTCTTC
CASSQDSPSYNEQFF
>TRBJ2-5|TRBD2|TRBV28|.
TGTGCCAGCAGGCCTAGCGGGAGGCAAGAGACCCAGTACTTC
CASRPSGRQETQYF